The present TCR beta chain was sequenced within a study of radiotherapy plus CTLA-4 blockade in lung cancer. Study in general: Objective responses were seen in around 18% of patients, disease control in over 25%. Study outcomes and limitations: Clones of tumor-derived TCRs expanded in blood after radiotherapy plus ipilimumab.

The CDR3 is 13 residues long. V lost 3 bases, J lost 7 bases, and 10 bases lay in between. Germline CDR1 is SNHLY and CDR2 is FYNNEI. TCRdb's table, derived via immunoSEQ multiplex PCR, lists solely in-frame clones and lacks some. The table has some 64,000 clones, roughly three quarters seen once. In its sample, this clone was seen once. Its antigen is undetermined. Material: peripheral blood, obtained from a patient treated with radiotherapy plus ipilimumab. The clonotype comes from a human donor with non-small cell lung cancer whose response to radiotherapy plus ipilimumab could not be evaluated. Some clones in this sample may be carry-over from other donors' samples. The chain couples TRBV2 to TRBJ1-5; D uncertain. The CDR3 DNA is TGTGCCAGCAGTGACGGTTCGGGGCAGCCCCAGCATTTT. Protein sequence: CASSDGSGQPQHF.